This T cell receptor (beta chain) was sequenced during a study of control samples from healthy donors and cancer patients. TCRdb's table, derived via immunoSEQ multiplex PCR, lists solely in-frame clones and lacks some. This repertoire shows over 200,000 clones, approximately 80% found once; its top ten account for about 14%. Germline CDR1 and CDR2: GTSNPN and SVGIG (reference sequence). The CDR3 runs 13 residues. Trimming cost V 3 bases and J 10 bases, with 18 bases left between them. The V and J genes are TRBV30 and TRBJ1-1; D ambiguous. This TCR came from a woman in her sixties with lung cancer. The sequenced material came from PBMCs. CDR3 region: CAWSRTGLSAAFF. The CDR3 region has the DNA TGTGCCTGGAGCAGGACCGGACTATCGGCAGCTTTCTTT. The variable domain in full, with the rest retrieved from reference TRBV30 and TRBJ1-1, is SQTIHQWPATLVQPVGSPLSLECTVEGTSNPNLYWYRQAAGRGLQLLFYSVGIGQISSEVPQNLSASRPQDRQFILSSKKLLLSDSGFYLCAWSRTGLSAAFFGQGTRLTVV.